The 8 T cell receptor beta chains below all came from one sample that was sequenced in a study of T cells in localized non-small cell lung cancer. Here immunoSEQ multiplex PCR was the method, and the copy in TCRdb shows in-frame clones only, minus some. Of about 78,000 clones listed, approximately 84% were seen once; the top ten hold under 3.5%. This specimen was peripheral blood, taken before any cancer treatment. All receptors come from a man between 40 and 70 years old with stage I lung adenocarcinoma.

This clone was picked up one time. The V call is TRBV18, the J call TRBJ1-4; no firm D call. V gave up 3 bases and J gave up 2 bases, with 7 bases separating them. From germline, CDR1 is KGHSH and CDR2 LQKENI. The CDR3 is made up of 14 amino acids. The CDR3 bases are TGTGCCAGCTCACCCGGCGTCACTAATGAAAAACTGTTTTTT. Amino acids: CASSPGVTNEKLFF.

CDR3 bases: TGCGCCAGCAGCCTCGAAGGGACATCTAACTATGGCTACACCTTC. The encoded protein is CASSLEGTSNYGYTF. This sequence joins TRBV5-1 and TRBJ1-2; perhaps TRBD1 as D (6 bases). CDR3 size: 15 residues. Germline V CDR1 and CDR2: SGHRS, YFSETQ. The V and J ends lost 4 bases and 0 bases respectively, with 13 bases between them.

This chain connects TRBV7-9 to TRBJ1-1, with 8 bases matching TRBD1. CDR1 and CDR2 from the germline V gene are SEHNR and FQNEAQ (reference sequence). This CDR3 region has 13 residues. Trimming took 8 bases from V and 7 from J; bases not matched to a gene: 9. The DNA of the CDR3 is TGTGCCAGCCACACCTGGGGGACAGGTGAAGCTTTCTTT. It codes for CASHTWGTGEAFF.

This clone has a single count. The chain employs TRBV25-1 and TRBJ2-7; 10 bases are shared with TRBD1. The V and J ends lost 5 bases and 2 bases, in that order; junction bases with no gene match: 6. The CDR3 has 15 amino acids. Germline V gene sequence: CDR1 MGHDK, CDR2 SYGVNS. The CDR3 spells CASSKTGTGAYEQYF. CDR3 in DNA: TGTGCCAGCAGTAAAACCGGGACAGGGGCCTACGAGCAGTACTTC.

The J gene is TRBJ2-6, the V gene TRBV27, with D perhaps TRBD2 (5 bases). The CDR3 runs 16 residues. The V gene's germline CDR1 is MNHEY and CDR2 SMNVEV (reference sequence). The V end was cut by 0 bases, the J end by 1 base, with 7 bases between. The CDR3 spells CASSLSPGSGANVLTF. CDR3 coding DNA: TGTGCCAGCAGTTTATCGCCGGGATCTGGGGCCAACGTCCTGACTTTC.

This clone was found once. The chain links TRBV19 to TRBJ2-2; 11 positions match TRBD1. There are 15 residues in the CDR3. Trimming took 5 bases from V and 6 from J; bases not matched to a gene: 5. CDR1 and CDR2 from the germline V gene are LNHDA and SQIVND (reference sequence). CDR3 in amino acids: CASSGPGQGAGELFF. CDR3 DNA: TGTGCCAGTAGTGGTCCGGGACAGGGGGCCGGGGAGCTGTTTTTT.

CDR3 region: CASSLAGNTGELFF. Written as DNA, the CDR3 is TGTGCCAGCAGCTTAGCAGGCAACACCGGGGAGCTGTTTTTT. The chain has TRBV7-7 and TRBJ2-2; D unresolved. Trimming shortened V by 0 bases and J by 2 bases, and 4 bases separated the two germline ends. CDR3 length: 14 amino acids. Germline values: CDR1 SSHAT, CDR2 FNYEAQ (reference sequence).

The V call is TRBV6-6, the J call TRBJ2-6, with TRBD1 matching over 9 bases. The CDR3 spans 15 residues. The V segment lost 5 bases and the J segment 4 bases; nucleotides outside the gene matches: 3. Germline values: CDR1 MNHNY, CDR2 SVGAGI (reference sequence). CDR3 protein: CASSGTGFGANVLTF. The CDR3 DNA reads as TGTGCCAGCAGTGGGACAGGGTTCGGGGCCAACGTCCTGACTTTC.